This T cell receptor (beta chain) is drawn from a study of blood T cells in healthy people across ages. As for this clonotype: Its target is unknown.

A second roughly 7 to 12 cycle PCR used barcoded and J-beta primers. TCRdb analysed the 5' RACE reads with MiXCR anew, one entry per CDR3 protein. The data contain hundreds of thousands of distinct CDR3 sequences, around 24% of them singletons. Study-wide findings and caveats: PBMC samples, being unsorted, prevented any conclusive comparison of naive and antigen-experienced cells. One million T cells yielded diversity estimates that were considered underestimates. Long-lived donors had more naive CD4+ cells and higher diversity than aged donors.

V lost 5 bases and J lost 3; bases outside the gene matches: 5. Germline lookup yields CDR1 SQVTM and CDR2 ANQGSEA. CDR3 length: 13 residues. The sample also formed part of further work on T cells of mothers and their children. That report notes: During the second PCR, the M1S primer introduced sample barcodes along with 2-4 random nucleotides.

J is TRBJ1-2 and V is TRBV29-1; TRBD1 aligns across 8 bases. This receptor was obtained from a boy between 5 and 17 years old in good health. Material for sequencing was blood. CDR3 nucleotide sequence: TGCAGCGTTCAACAGGGGGGGGACTATGGCTACACCTTC. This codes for CSVQQGGDYGYTF.